What follows are 9 T cell receptor beta chains derived from one specimen sequenced in a study of cytomegalovirus exposure and HLA in healthy donors. It was with 60 Vbeta and 13 Jbeta primers that the PCR ran. Sequenced by immunoSEQ multiplex PCR; TCRdb stores in-frame clones only, minus some. Among about 170,000 clones listed, about 76% were seen once. Material for sequencing was PBMCs. The receptors shown here come from a woman aged 18-29 years in good health and CMV-seropositive.

The gene calls are TRBV9 and TRBJ2-3, with 8 bases aligning to TRBD2. Germline CDR1 reads SGDLS; CDR2 reads YYNGEE. V dropped 3 bases and J dropped 1; count of bases not matched to a gene: 4. This CDR3 is built from 15 residues. CDR3 sequence: CASSGWRGGTDTQYF. The DNA of the CDR3 is TGTGCCAGCAGCGGGTGGCGGGGGGGCACAGATACGCAGTATTTT.

This chain links TRBV7-9 with TRBJ1-6, with D hard to call. Trimming left V 1 base short and J 6 bases short, with 10 bases between. The CDR3 sequence is 15 residues long. Per the germline V gene, CDR1 is SEHNR and CDR2 is FQNEAQ (reference sequence). CDR3 coding DNA: TGTGCCAGCAGCTTAGTGTCCGAGTTTAATTCACCCCTCCACTTT. Amino acids: CASSLVSEFNSPLHF.

The chain is built from TRBV18 and TRBJ1-1; 7 nucleotides line up with TRBD1. The CDR3 contains 14 residues. The trim removed 3 bases at V and 5 bases at J, leaving 6 bases unmatched. CDR1 is KGHSH, CDR2 LQKENI, per germline. This chain's CDR3 is CASSPGAGGTEAFF. CDR3 bases: TGTGCCAGCTCACCGGGGGCAGGGGGGACTGAAGCTTTCTTT. Drawing the rest from reference TRBV18 and TRBJ1-1, the complete variable domain is NAGVMQNPRHLVRRRGQEARLRCSPMKGHSHVYWYRQLPEEGLKFMVYLQKENIIDESGMPKERFSAEFPKEGPSILRIQQVVRGDSAAYFCASSPGAGGTEAFFGQGTRLTVV.

This clone has just one count. The rearrangement uses TRBV7-3 and TRBJ2-1; TRBD1 agrees at 8 bases. CDR1 is SGHTA and CDR2 is FQGTGA in the germline V gene. Trimming removed 3 bases from V and 4 bases from J; junction bases left unmatched: 5. This CDR3 spans 15 amino acids. CDR3 sequence (DNA): TGTGCCAGCAGCTTTCGCGGGACAGGATACAATGAGCAGTTCTTC. Its protein product is CASSFRGTGYNEQFF.

J is TRBJ1-5 and V is TRBV12-5, with a tentative D call TRBD1 (6 bases). The germline CDR1 and CDR2 sequences are LGHNT and FRNRAP. There are 15 residues in the CDR3. V lost 3 bases to trimming and J lost 5 bases, with 14 bases between them. Written as DNA, the CDR3 is TGTGCTAGTGGTTTCGGGCAGGGGATTGATCAGCCCCAGCATTTT. Its translation is CASGFGQGIDQPQHF. The whole variable domain, filled in from reference TRBV12-5 and TRBJ1-5, reads DARVTQTPRHKVTEMGQEVTMRCQPILGHNTVFWYRQTMMQGLELLAYFRNRAPLDDSGMPKDRFSAEMPDATLATLKIQPSEPRDSAVYFCASGFGQGIDQPQHFGDGTRLSIL.

This clone was counted between two and nine times. The rearrangement links TRBV6-5 to TRBJ1-6; the D gene is possibly TRBD1 (6 bases). Per germline, CDR1 MNHEY and CDR2 SVGAGI. The CDR3 is 14 amino acids. The ends were cut back, 6 bases at V and 7 bases at J, with 13 bases in the middle. CDR3 sequence reads: CASRPWTDNSPLHF. The CDR3 DNA sequence: TGTGCCAGCAGACCCTGGACAGACAATTCACCCCTCCACTTT.

This clone was detected only a few times. The rearrangement links TRBV18 to TRBJ1-5, with D tentatively TRBD1 (5 bases). V was cut by 0 bases and J by 3 bases, with 15 bases left in between. The CDR3 has 17 amino acids. Looked up from germline, CDR1 is KGHSH and CDR2 is LQKENI. CDR3 in DNA: TGTGCCAGCTCACCACCGTCGGGCAGCAGGGACAATCAGCCCCAGCATTTT. Residues: CASSPPSGSRDNQPQHF.

This clone was counted a few times. The chain uses TRBV5-4 and TRBJ2-5, with TRBD1 identical over 10 bases. The DNA matches TRBJ2-7 better at its end, which makes the J call doubtful. There are 15 residues in the CDR3. Germline V gives CDR1 SGHNT, CDR2 YYREEE (reference sequence). The CDR3 loop is CASSLRQGATYEQYF. The CDR3 DNA is TGTGCCAGCAGCTTGCGACAGGGGGCGACCTACGAGCAGTACTTC.

This clone has a handful of counts. CDR3: CASSLPTPSGIPTGELFF. The CDR3 nucleotides are TGTGCCAGTAGTCTCCCCACACCGAGCGGTATACCCACCGGGGAGCTGTTTTTT. V is TRBV19 and J is TRBJ2-2; possibly TRBD2 for D (5 bases). The CDR3 contains 18 residues. Trimming shortened V by 5 bases and J by 4 bases, and 23 bases separated the two germline ends. Germline V gives CDR1 LNHDA, CDR2 SQIVND (reference sequence).